A single T cell receptor (beta chain) is shown here with its context. The target antigen is unknown. The data were taken from a study of T cells in tumors after PD-1 blockade. Study background: Prior checkpoint blockade, systemic immunosuppressant use, or anti-cancer therapy within 4 weeks excluded patients. Some patients also took daily vismodegib 150 mg during anti-PD-1 treatment.

Study-level results: Approximately 41% of tumor TCR clonotypes were also found in blood.

Using immunoSEQ multiplex PCR, the repertoire was profiled, and TCRdb retains in-frame clones only, with some absent. Counted here are about 15,000 clones, around 79% occurring once; the ten biggest clones make up more than 20%. The CDR3 has 15 residues. V was shortened by 2 bases and J by 7 bases, with 15 bases between the two germline ends. From germline, CDR1 is SEHNR and CDR2 FQNEAQ (reference sequence). This sequence was found in a human donor with basal cell carcinoma. The V call is TRBV7-9, the J call TRBJ1-5, with a possible D match to TRBD1 (6 bases). The specimen comprised PBMCs, sampled after anti-PD-1 treatment. CDR3 nucleotide sequence: TGTGCCAGCAGCTTATCAGCGGCAGGGGAACAGCCCCAGCATTTT. Amino acids: CASSLSAAGEQPQHF.